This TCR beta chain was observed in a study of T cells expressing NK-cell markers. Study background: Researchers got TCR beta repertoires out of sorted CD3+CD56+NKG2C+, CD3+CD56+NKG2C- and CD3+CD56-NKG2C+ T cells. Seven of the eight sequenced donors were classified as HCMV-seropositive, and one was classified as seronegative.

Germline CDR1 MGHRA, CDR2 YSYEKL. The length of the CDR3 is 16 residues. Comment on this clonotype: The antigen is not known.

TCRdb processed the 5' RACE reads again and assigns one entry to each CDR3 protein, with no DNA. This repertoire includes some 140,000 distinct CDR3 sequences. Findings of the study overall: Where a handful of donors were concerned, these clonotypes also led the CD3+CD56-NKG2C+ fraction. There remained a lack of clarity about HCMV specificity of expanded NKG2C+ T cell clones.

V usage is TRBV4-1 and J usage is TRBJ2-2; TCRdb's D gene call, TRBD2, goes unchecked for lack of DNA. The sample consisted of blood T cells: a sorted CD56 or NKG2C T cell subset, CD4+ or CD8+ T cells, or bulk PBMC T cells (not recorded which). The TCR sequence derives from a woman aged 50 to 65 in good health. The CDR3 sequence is CASSHLSGRAFGELFF.